Shown below are 13 T cell receptor beta chains from a single sample sequenced in a study of shared clonotypes between healthy human individuals (dated by TCRdb to 2018 to 2021). The library relied on the immunoSEQ multiplex PCR assay. TCRdb's version of the immuneACCESS table is confined to in-frame rearrangements and falls short of the full clone set. An unresolved V gene accounts for under half of the shortfall where checked; the remainder is of unknown origin. The sample has more than 1.2 million clones on record, approximately 98.5% of them singletons. The top ten clones comprise approximately 0.4% of the sample. The sequencing sample was made of naive CD4+ T cells sorted from blood. The meaning of the sample's cell subset or site label: CD45RA+ positively selected. The receptors shown here come from a man aged 25-45 years in good health.

Only one count was recorded for this clone. The V gene is TRBV6-6, the J gene TRBJ2-5; the D gene is possibly TRBD1 (5 bases). This CDR3 contains 13 residues. V gave up 6 bases and J gave up 3 bases, with 11 bases separating them. Germline CDR1 is MNHNY and CDR2 is SVGAGI (reference sequence). CDR3 sequence reads: CASSLDSKETQYF. The CDR3 DNA follows: TGTGCCAGCAGCCTTGACAGTAAAGAGACCCAGTACTTC.

This chain joins TRBV10-3 and TRBJ2-3; 8 nucleotides match TRBD2. V trimming: 6 bases; J trimming: 2 bases; junction bases outside the gene matches: 10. CDR3 size: 16 residues. Germline V lookup: CDR1 ENHRY, CDR2 SYGVKD. The CDR3 DNA follows: TGTGCCATCAGCCCAACCGGGACTAGACCCACAGATACGCAGTATTTT. It yields the protein CAISPTGTRPTDTQYF.

This chain uses TRBV7-2 with TRBJ1-4; D gene unclear. The CDR3 consists of 13 residues. CDR1 is SGHTA and CDR2 is FQGNSA in the germline V gene. Trimming left V 1 base short and J 13 bases short, with 13 bases between. The CDR3: CASSLDSGERLFF. The CDR3 nucleotides are TGTGCCAGCAGCTTAGACTCTGGGGAGAGACTGTTTTTT.

The rearrangement uses TRBV7-8 and TRBJ2-5; D uncertain. V was shortened by 5 bases and J by 4 bases, with 11 bases between the two germline ends. The CDR3 sequence is 13 residues long. Per germline, CDR1 SGHVS and CDR2 FQNEAQ. The CDR3 DNA reads as TGTGCCAGCAGCAATAAGCGTCGAGAGACCCAGTACTTC. Protein: CASSNKRRETQYF.

The CDR3 region is CSVRIAGGPNEQFF. DNA for the CDR3: TGCAGCGTTCGCATAGCGGGAGGGCCCAATGAGCAGTTCTTC. The chain carries TRBV29-1 and TRBJ2-1; TRBD2 agrees at 11 bases. The CDR3 extends over 14 amino acids. The ends lost 5 bases at V and 6 bases at J; junction bases unmatched: 6. The V gene's germline CDR1 is SQVTM and CDR2 ANQGSEA.

The rearrangement joins TRBV5-5 to TRBJ1-1; tentatively, D is TRBD1 (5 bases). Trimming shortened V by 1 base and J by 6 bases, and 13 bases separated the two germline ends. CDR1 is SGHKS, CDR2 YYEKEE, per germline (reference sequence). This CDR3 spans 14 amino acids. The CDR3 bases are TGTGCCAGCAGCTTGTTAAGCGGGGCCTCTGAAGCTTTCTTT. It translates to CASSLLSGASEAFF.

The genes are TRBV19 and TRBJ2-2; TRBD1 matches 7 bases. Trimming cost V 5 bases and J 4 bases; bases outside gene matches: 7. CDR3 length: 15 residues. Germline CDR1 and CDR2: LNHDA and SQIVND (reference sequence). The DNA of the CDR3 is TGTGCCAGTAGTTCCATGACAGGGCCCACCGGGGAGCTGTTTTTT. This encodes CASSSMTGPTGELFF. The variable domain in full, with the rest retrieved from reference TRBV19 and TRBJ2-2, is DGGITQSPKYLFRKEGQNVTLSCEQNLNHDAMYWYRQDPGQGLRLIYYSQIVNDFQKGDIAEGYSVSREKKESFPLTVTSAQKNPTAFYLCASSSMTGPTGELFFGEGSRLTVL.

This clone was seen only once. The rearrangement links TRBV7-9 to TRBJ1-3; D is unresolved. Trimming shortened V by 1 base and J by 4 bases, and 8 bases separated the two germline ends. This CDR3 has 14 amino acids. Germline V gives CDR1 SEHNR, CDR2 FQNEAQ (reference sequence). This CDR3 is CASSLVSRGNTIYF. In DNA form, the CDR3 reads TGTGCCAGCAGCTTAGTGAGCAGAGGAAACACCATATATTTT.

The CDR3 DNA is TGTGCCAGCAGCTTAGTAGGTGCGGAAGCTTTCTTT. It encodes CASSLVGAEAFF. The chain carries TRBV11-2 and TRBJ1-1; D remains ambiguous. Germline V lookup: CDR1 SGHAT, CDR2 FQNNGV. The CDR3 has 12 amino acids. V was shortened by 1 base and J by 8 bases, with 8 bases between the two germline ends.

J is TRBJ2-2 and V is TRBV7-9; the match to TRBD2 covers 7 bases. The J segment lost 7 bases and the V segment lost 1 base, leaving 3 bases of the junction unmatched. Germline V gives CDR1 SEHNR, CDR2 FQNEAQ (reference sequence). CDR3 length: 14 amino acids. The CDR3 coding sequence is TGTGCCAGCAGCTTAGAAACGGGAGGCGGGGAGCTGTTTTTT. Its protein product is CASSLETGGGELFF.

This clone was seen only once. The chain links TRBV4-3 to TRBJ2-3, with 8 bases matching TRBD2. V shed 1 base, J shed 0 bases, and the junction held 3 bases outside the gene matches. The length of the CDR3 is 16 residues. From germline, CDR1 is LGHNA and CDR2 YSLEER. CDR3 in DNA: TGCGCCAGCAGCCAAGGGCCTAGCGGGAGCACAGATACGCAGTATTTT. Encoded protein: CASSQGPSGSTDTQYF.

This rearrangement joins TRBV29-1 to TRBJ2-7, with 14 bases aligning to TRBD2. From germline, CDR1 is SQVTM and CDR2 ANQGSEA. CDR3 length: 18 residues. V shed 5 bases and J 6 bases; nucleotides not matched to a gene: 18. CDR3 sequence (DNA): TGCAGCGTTCGCCCCGGGACTAGCGGGAGAGGGCTCTTAAGCGAGCAGTACTTC. Translating it yields CSVRPGTSGRGLLSEQYF.

This sequence joins TRBV9 and TRBJ2-7; D gene unclear. The CDR3 runs 14 residues. Germline V CDR1 and CDR2: SGDLS, YYNGEE. The V end was cut by 0 bases, the J end by 1 base, with 8 bases between. Written as DNA, the CDR3 is TGTGCCAGCAGCGTAGCTACTCCATCCTACGAGCAGTACTTC. The encoded protein is CASSVATPSYEQYF.